This T cell receptor beta chain was obtained from a study of blood T cell repertoires in COVID-19. Study-level information: COVID-19 samples, acute and convalescent, were from the United States, Italy and Spain. T cells, B-cell-depleted T cells, or PBMCs provided the cDNA or gDNA that served as material.

Germline loops: CDR1 MNHEY, CDR2 SVGAGI. The V and J ends lost 2 bases and 10 bases respectively, with 8 bases between them. This CDR3 has 11 amino acids. Original processing methods: From reference gene primer amplification, estimates of nucleated cell counts were derived. The assay was immunoSEQ multiplex PCR, and TCRdb's table has in-frame clones only and misses some. V, J and clone size reflect that table, while D and trimming were determined from the DNA. The data show about 20,000 clones, 85% to 90% seen once. Specimen: peripheral blood. This clonotype was sampled from a woman between 55 and 75 years old with active COVID-19. The rearrangement links TRBV6-5 to TRBJ1-2; D gene ambiguous. The CDR3 sequence is CASSYDGYYTF. In nucleotides, the CDR3 is TGTGCCAGCAGTTACGACGGGTACTACACCTTC.